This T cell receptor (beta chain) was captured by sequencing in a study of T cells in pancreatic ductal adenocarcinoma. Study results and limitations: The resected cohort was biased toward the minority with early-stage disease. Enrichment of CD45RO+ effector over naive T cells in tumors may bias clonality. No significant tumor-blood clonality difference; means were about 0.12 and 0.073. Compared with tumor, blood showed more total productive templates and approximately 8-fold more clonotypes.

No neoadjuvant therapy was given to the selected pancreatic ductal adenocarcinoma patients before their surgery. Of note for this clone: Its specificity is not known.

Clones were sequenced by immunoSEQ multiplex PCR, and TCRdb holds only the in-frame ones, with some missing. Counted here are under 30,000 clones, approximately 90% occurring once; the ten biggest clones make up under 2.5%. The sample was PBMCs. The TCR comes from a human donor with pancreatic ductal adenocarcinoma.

The CDR3 coding sequence is TGTGCCAGCACCCCCAGGGACAGGGGGCGCGGGGACACTGAAGCTTTCTTT. This codes for CASTPRDRGRGDTEAFF. The V gene is TRBV4-2, the J gene TRBJ1-1; 12 bases map to TRBD1. The germline V gene has CDR1 LGHNA and CDR2 YNFKEQ. The CDR3 is made up of 17 amino acids. The V and J ends lost 7 bases and 3 bases, in that order; junction bases with no gene match: 12.